This T cell receptor (beta chain) was found in a study of vaccination effects on CD4 cells after COVID-19. Study-wide results and caveats: The study got few convalescent patients and did not collect any early post-infection timepoints. In healthy vaccinees, only 1 of 255 vaccine-induced clones cross-reacted with common cold coronaviruses.

Before sequencing took place, the ViraFEST assay used viral peptide pools to expand antigen-specific CD4+ T cells. Subsequent to 10 days of culture, CD4+ T cells were isolated. Absence of prior SARS-CoV-2 infection characterized the vaccine recipients, who showed negative nucleocapsid antibodies. Supplemented with around 9.6 IU/ml IL-2 and 8 to 10 ug/ml peptides, two million PBMC per well were kept in culture. The table came from immunoSEQ multiplex PCR; TCRdb's copy has only in-frame clones and leaves some out. The sample lists tens of thousands of clones, roughly 74% occurring once. V was clipped by 5 bases and J by 5 bases, with 10 bases between them. Germline assignment: CDR1 MDHEN and CDR2 SYDVKM. The CDR3 has 13 residues. For this clone: Its antigen is unidentified.

The sample was CD4+ T cells from PBMCs cultured with HCoV-NL63 spike peptides, taken before COVID-19 vaccination. The V call is TRBV28, the J call TRBJ1-5, with a weak D call TRBD1 (5 bases). This sequence originates from a human donor who received a COVID-19 vaccine. This CDR3 is CASSGRGDQPQHF. CDR3 coding DNA: TGTGCCAGCAGTGGACGGGGGGATCAGCCCCAGCATTTT.